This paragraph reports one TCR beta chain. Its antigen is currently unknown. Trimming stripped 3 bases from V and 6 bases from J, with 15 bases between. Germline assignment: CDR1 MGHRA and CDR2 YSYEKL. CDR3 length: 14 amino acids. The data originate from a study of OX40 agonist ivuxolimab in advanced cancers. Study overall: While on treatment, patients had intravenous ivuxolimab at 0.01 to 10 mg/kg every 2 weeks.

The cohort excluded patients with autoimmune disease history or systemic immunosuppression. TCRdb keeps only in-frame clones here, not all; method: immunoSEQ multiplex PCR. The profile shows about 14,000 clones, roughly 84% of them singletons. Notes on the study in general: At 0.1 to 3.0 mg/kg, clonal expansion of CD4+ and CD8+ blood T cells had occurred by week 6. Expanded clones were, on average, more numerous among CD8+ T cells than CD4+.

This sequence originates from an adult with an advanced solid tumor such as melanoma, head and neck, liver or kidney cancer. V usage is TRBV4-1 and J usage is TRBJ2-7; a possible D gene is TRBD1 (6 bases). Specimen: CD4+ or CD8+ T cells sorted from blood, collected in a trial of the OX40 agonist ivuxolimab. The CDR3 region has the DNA TGCGCCAGCAGCCAGAAACCACAGGGCGGCGAGCAGTACTTC. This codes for CASSQKPQGGEQYF.